This entry lists 30 T cell receptor beta chains sequenced from one sample in a study of response to subunit inactivated influenza vaccine. TCRdb recomputed calls from the RT-PCR reads with MiXCR, one row per CDR3 protein. The sample contains 600,000 to 700,000 distinct CDR3 sequences, roughly 15% of which appear only once. Sample: PBMCs from blood, taken around two weeks before vaccination. The receptor set was obtained from a man between 50 and 59 years old who received an inactivated influenza vaccine.

This clonotype turned up a few times. This chain connects TRBV30 to TRBJ1-5; 8 positions match TRBD1. J was trimmed by 4 bases and V by 1 base; bases with no gene match: 0. The CDR3 length is 13 residues. Germline V gene lookup returns CDR1 GTSNPN and CDR2 SVGIG (reference sequence). The CDR3 sequence is CAWSGTGNQPQHF. The DNA of the CDR3 is TGTGCCTGGAGTGGGACAGGGAATCAGCCCCAGCATTTT.

This clonotype was seen a handful of times. Germline is not matched at one junction end, which may reflect a read error. The rearrangement joins TRBV19 to TRBJ2-1, with 10 bases lining up with TRBD2. The CDR3 loop spans 13 amino acids. Germline lookup yields CDR1 LNHDA and CDR2 SQIVND (reference sequence). The CDR3 nucleotides read TGTGCCAGTAGTACCTCTGGACTAGCGGTCTTGCTCTTC. Translated: CASSTSGLAVLLF.

This clonotype appeared a few times. The J gene is TRBJ1-1, the V gene TRBV5-5, with D hard to call. The CDR3 is 15 amino acids. Germline loops: CDR1 SGHKS, CDR2 YYEKEE (reference sequence). The V end lost 2 bases, the J end lost 1 base, and 12 bases lay between the germline ends. The CDR3 region is CASSFRGPTNTEAFF. CDR3 coding DNA: TGTGCCAGCAGCTTTAGAGGACCGACGAACACTGAAGCTTTCTTT. Combining the CDR3 with reference TRBV5-5 and TRBJ1-1 gives the whole variable domain DAGVTQSPTHLIKTRGQQVTLRCSPISGHKSVSWYQQVLGQGPQFIFQYYEKEERGRGNFPDRFSARQFPNYSSELNVNALLLGDSALYLCASSFRGPTNTEAFFGQGTRLTVV.

This chain joins TRBV6-2 or TRBV6-3 and TRBJ1-5, with 10 positions matching TRBD1. The V gene end was trimmed by 5 bases and the J gene end by 7 bases; junction bases not matched to a gene: 11. The CDR3 is made up of 16 amino acids. Germline-derived CDR1 and CDR2 are MNHEY and SVGEGT. The CDR3 bases are TGTGCCAGCAGTCACGCGGACAGGGGGTATGGGCAGCCCCAGCATTTT. Translated, it gives CASSHADRGYGQPQHF.

This clonotype was counted only a few times. The chain has TRBV12-3 or TRBV12-4 and TRBJ2-7; perhaps TRBD2 as D (7 bases). V was clipped by 10 bases and J by 2 bases, with 18 bases between them. CDR3 length: 14 amino acids. Written as DNA, the CDR3 is TGTGCCACAACAAAGGGGGGGGCTACCTACGAGCAGTACTTC. Encoded protein: CATTKGGATYEQYF.

Ten or more counts support this clonotype. This chain uses TRBV24-1 with TRBJ2-1; 8 bases map to TRBD1. Germline values: CDR1 KGHDR, CDR2 SFDVKD. J was trimmed by 3 bases and V by 1 base; bases with no gene match: 1. This CDR3 spans 15 amino acids. CDR3 protein: CATSDFGTGYNEQFF. The CDR3 bases are TGTGCCACCAGTGATTTCGGGACAGGCTACAATGAGCAGTTCTTC.

This clonotype showed up just a few times. The chain joins TRBV10-3 to TRBJ2-7, with a tentative D call TRBD2 (6 bases). The CDR3 runs 14 residues. Trimming cost V 2 bases and J 6 bases, with 14 bases left between them. Germline V gene data show CDR1 as ENHRY and CDR2 as SYGVKD. The CDR3 nucleotides are TGTGCCATCAGTGAGCGTCATAGCGGCAGCGAGCAGTACTTC. As protein: CAISERHSGSEQYF.

This clonotype turned up a few times. The chain links TRBV20-1 to TRBJ2-3; perhaps D is TRBD1 or TRBD2 (5 bases each). This CDR3 spans 14 amino acids. Trimming left V 1 base short and J 1 base short, with 9 bases between. Germline CDR1 DFQATT, CDR2 SNEGSKA (reference sequence). The CDR3 DNA is TGCAGTGCTAGAGTTCAGGGACGCACAGATACGCAGTATTTT. This codes for CSARVQGRTDTQYF.

This clonotype was seen only a few times. The V call is TRBV4-3, the J call TRBJ2-3; D is possibly TRBD2 (6 bases). The CDR3 is 16 residues long. CDR1 is LGHNA, CDR2 YSLEER, per germline. The V end was cut by 0 bases, the J end by 4 bases, with 14 bases between. The CDR3 reads CASSQDMGLPSDTQYF. Here the CDR3 DNA reads TGCGCCAGCAGCCAAGATATGGGACTCCCCTCAGATACGCAGTATTTT.

This rearrangement joins TRBV11-2 to TRBJ2-7; 13 nucleotides line up with TRBD2. The CDR3 has 19 amino acids. V lost 4 bases to trimming and J lost 3 bases; unmatched junction nucleotides: 15. In germline, CDR1 is SGHAT, CDR2 FQNNGV. CDR3 DNA sequence: TGTGCCAGCAGCTCCGCCGGGACGGAGGGACTAGCGGGATACTACGAGCAGTACTTC. This translates into CASSSAGTEGLAGYYEQYF.

This sequence joins TRBV6-5 and TRBJ2-1; 10 nucleotides agree with TRBD1. V was pared by 0 bases and J by 5 bases, with 1 base of the junction left unmatched. This CDR3 is 15 amino acids long. The germline V gene encodes CDR1 MNHEY and CDR2 SVGAGI. The CDR3 reads CASSYSGQGHNEQFF. In DNA, the CDR3 is TGTGCCAGCAGTTACTCGGGACAGGGGCACAATGAGCAGTTCTTC.

Ten or more counts support this clonotype. The chain employs TRBV28 and TRBJ1-1; tentative D call: TRBD1 (5 bases). V dropped 5 bases and J dropped 5 bases, with 9 bases sitting between them. This CDR3 has 12 residues. Germline V lookup: CDR1 MDHEN, CDR2 SYDVKM. The CDR3 nucleotides read TGTGCCAGCAGTGGGGGGAGGACTGAAGCTTTCTTT. Encoded protein: CASSGGRTEAFF.

This clonotype was seen a handful of times. The chain joins TRBV28 to TRBJ1-4; TRBD1 matches 8 bases. Germline V CDR1 and CDR2: MDHEN, SYDVKM. CDR3 size: 15 residues. After removal of 5 bases from V and 8 bases from J, the junction contained 10 bases not matched to a gene. This CDR3 reads CASSIPGQGLEKLFF. Written as DNA, the CDR3 is TGTGCCAGCAGTATCCCAGGACAGGGCTTGGAAAAACTGTTTTTT.

The chain links TRBV20-1 to TRBJ1-5; tentatively, D is TRBD1 (6 bases). There are 12 residues in the CDR3. Trimming shortened V by 3 bases and J by 5 bases, and 8 bases separated the two germline ends. Germline loops: CDR1 DFQATT, CDR2 SNEGSKA (reference sequence). The CDR3 here is CSASYRDQPQHF. The CDR3, as DNA: TGCAGTGCTAGCTACAGGGATCAGCCCCAGCATTTT.

This clonotype was seen a handful of times. V usage is TRBV12-3 or TRBV12-4 and J usage is TRBJ1-5, with 7 bases fitting TRBD1. Trimming at V came to 6 bases and at J to 3 bases, leaving 8 bases not matched to a gene. There are 15 residues in the CDR3. The CDR3 protein is CASSLRDSNNQPQHF. CDR3 in DNA: TGTGCCAGCAGCCTAAGGGACAGCAACAATCAGCCCCAGCATTTT.

This chain connects TRBV10-3 to TRBJ2-5; no firm D call. The CDR3 runs to 14 residues. Germline V gene data show CDR1 as ENHRY and CDR2 as SYGVKD. V dropped 3 bases and J dropped 3 bases, with 11 bases sitting between them. The CDR3 region has the DNA TGTGCCATCAGTGACCGGGCCACCAAAGAGACCCAGTACTTC. Residues: CAISDRATKETQYF.

This clonotype was seen ten or more times. CDR3 DNA sequence: TGTGCTCTGGGGGGGGCCTACAATGAGCAGTTCTTC. The encoded protein is CALGGAYNEQFF. V is TRBV7-9 and J is TRBJ2-1, with 7 bases matching TRBD2. The CDR3 covers 12 residues. Germline V gene lookup returns CDR1 SEHNR and CDR2 FQNEAQ (reference sequence). The whole variable domain, remainder taken from reference TRBV7-9 and TRBJ2-1, is DTGVSQNPRHKITKRGQNVTFRCDPISEHNRLYWYRQTLGQGPEFLTYFQNEAQLEKSRLLSDRFSAERPKGSFSTLEIQRTEQGDSAMYLCALGGAYNEQFFGPGTRLTVL.

The V call is TRBV10-2, the J call TRBJ2-1, with 8 positions matching TRBD1. V shed 3 bases, J shed 4 bases, and the junction held 5 bases outside the gene matches. This CDR3 contains 15 residues. Germline loops: CDR1 WSHSY, CDR2 SAAADI. CDR3 nucleotides: TGCGCCAGCAGTGATGGCAGGGGGCAATACAATGAGCAGTTCTTC. Translating it yields CASSDGRGQYNEQFF.

V and J are TRBV7-9 and TRBJ2-2, with TRBD1 matching over 12 bases. The trim removed 5 bases at V and 5 bases at J, leaving 6 bases unmatched. Germline CDR1 SEHNR, CDR2 FQNEAQ (reference sequence). This CDR3 is built from 16 residues. This CDR3 reads CASSPGTGGWTGELFF. The CDR3 nucleotides are TGTGCCAGCAGCCCCGGGACAGGGGGCTGGACCGGGGAGCTGTTTTTT.

The rearrangement uses TRBV11-2 and TRBJ1-2; D is undetermined. V lost 1 base and J 7 bases, leaving 10 bases between the germline ends. This CDR3 spans 13 amino acids. Germline V CDR1 and CDR2: SGHAT, FQNNGV. CDR3 coding DNA: TGTGCCAGCAGCTTAGGTCCGGGTCGTGGCTACACCTTC. Encoded protein: CASSLGPGRGYTF.

Concerning this clonotype: This may be a read error, as it is one base from a much larger clone. V and J are TRBV28 and TRBJ2-3, with D tentatively TRBD2 (6 bases). V lost 7 bases, J lost 4 bases, and 15 bases lay in between. The V gene's germline CDR1 is MDHEN and CDR2 SYDVKM. CDR3 size: 14 residues. The CDR3 coding sequence is TGTGCCAGCACCTACGGGGGATCCGCAGATACGCAGTATTTT. Its translation is CASTYGGSADTQYF.

This clonotype was found a few times. The CDR3 DNA follows: TGTGCCAGCAGTCCGATAGCGGGAGGGTTTCCGGAGACCCAGTACTTC. Translating it yields CASSPIAGGFPETQYF. The chain uses TRBV12-3 or TRBV12-4 and TRBJ2-5, with 11 positions matching TRBD2. The CDR3 runs 16 residues. V shed 5 bases, J shed 5 bases, and the junction held 10 bases outside the gene matches.

The CDR3 sequence: CASSHPSGGYYEQYF. CDR3 in DNA: TGTGCCAGCAGCCACCCCAGCGGGGGGTACTACGAGCAGTACTTC. This sequence joins TRBV3-1 and TRBJ2-7, with 9 bases identical to TRBD2. V was clipped by 3 bases and J by 3 bases; unmatched bases: 6. Germline values: CDR1 LGHDT, CDR2 YNNKEL (reference sequence). The CDR3 length is 15 residues.

The chain recombines TRBV3-1 with TRBJ2-1, with 10 bases that match TRBD2. From germline, CDR1 is LGHDT and CDR2 YNNKEL (reference sequence). The CDR3 is made up of 14 amino acids. J was trimmed by 10 bases and V by 4 bases; bases with no gene match: 7. Here the CDR3 DNA reads TGTGCCAGCAGCCCCATAGCGGGAGGTGCGGAGCAGTTCTTC. This sequence encodes CASSPIAGGAEQFF.

This sequence joins TRBV20-1 and TRBJ2-7; TRBD2 is a possible D gene (6 bases). The CDR3 is 13 residues long. The V end was cut by 1 base, the J end by 6 bases, with 13 bases between. Germline-derived CDR1 and CDR2 are DFQATT and SNEGSKA (reference sequence). The CDR3 DNA follows: TGCAGTGCTAGAGGGGGGGTGTCGGGCGAGCAGTACTTC. Protein sequence: CSARGGVSGEQYF.

This clonotype was seen just once. V is TRBV29-1 and J is TRBJ2-1; D may correspond to TRBD1 or TRBD2 (5 bases each). Germline CDR1 reads SQVTM; CDR2 reads ANQGSEA. The CDR3 is made up of 14 amino acids. The ends were cut back, 6 bases at V and 4 bases at J, with 16 bases in the middle. CDR3 sequence reads: CSVNRDASYNEQFF. DNA of the CDR3: TGCAGCGTGAACCGGGACGCCTCTTACAATGAGCAGTTCTTC.

This clonotype was seen a single time. The rearrangement links TRBV5-1 to TRBJ2-2, with 7 bases lining up with TRBD1. The V gene's germline CDR1 is SGHRS and CDR2 YFSETQ. This CDR3 is 15 amino acids long. J gave up 4 bases and V 4 bases, and 7 bases lay outside the gene matches. The CDR3 is CASSPRDRFTGELFF. CDR3 DNA: TGCGCCAGCAGCCCCCGGGACAGATTCACCGGGGAGCTGTTTTTT.

J is TRBJ2-7 and V is TRBV28; weak D call: TRBD1 (6 bases). Trimming removed 3 bases from V and 8 bases from J, with 11 bases in between. The CDR3 runs 12 residues. Germline V gene sequence: CDR1 MDHEN, CDR2 SYDVKM. CDR3 region: CASSFPQGKQYF. In DNA, the CDR3 is TGTGCCAGCAGTTTTCCCCAGGGGAAGCAGTACTTC.

This clonotype was counted a few times. The chain has TRBV10-3 and TRBJ2-3; D is unclear. The CDR3 consists of 14 residues. Trimming took 10 bases from V and 0 from J, leaving 14 bases between them. Germline CDR1 is ENHRY and CDR2 is SYGVKD. The CDR3 sequence is CATGPSTSTDTQYF. The CDR3 DNA reads TGTGCCACCGGCCCCTCTACTAGCACAGATACGCAGTATTTT.

The genes are TRBV4-2 and TRBJ2-2; TRBD1 agrees at 9 bases. Trimming took 0 bases from V and 4 from J; bases not matched to a gene: 6. The germline gives CDR1 LGHNA, CDR2 YNFKEQ. The CDR3 covers 17 residues. The CDR3 loop reads CASSQEVTGGITGELFF. The CDR3 bases are TGTGCCAGCAGCCAAGAGGTGACAGGGGGTATCACCGGGGAGCTGTTTTTT.